These 24 T cell receptor beta chains came from one sample sequenced in a study of blood T cell repertoires in COVID-19. TCRdb's copy holds only in-frame clones and misses some; the assay was immunoSEQ multiplex PCR. The table has 200,000 to 250,000 clones, roughly 80% seen once; the top ten hold roughly 7.8%. Material: peripheral blood. The origin of the receptors is an elderly woman with COVID-19, enrolled during active disease.

By sample share, this clone is medium-sized. This chain links TRBV6-5 with TRBJ1-4; D may be TRBD1 (5 bases). CDR1 and CDR2 (germline): MNHEY, SVGAGI. V was pared by 6 bases and J by 11 bases, with 22 bases between. The CDR3 covers 15 residues. This chain's CDR3 is CASSNTGGTPGKLFF. For the CDR3, the DNA is TGTGCCAGCAGCAACACCGGGGGGACCCCGGGGAAACTGTTTTTT.

The V gene is TRBV5-1, the J gene TRBJ1-4, with 8 nucleotides matching TRBD1. Germline V lookup: CDR1 SGHRS, CDR2 YFSETQ. Germline trimming cut 3 bases from V and 3 bases from J; bases unmatched to any gene: 4. This CDR3 is built from 15 residues. The CDR3 nucleotides read TGCGCCAGCAGCTCTTCGACAGGGGCTAATGAAAAACTGTTTTTT. This gives the protein CASSSSTGANEKLFF.

J is TRBJ2-7 and V is TRBV9; no clear D gene. CDR1 and CDR2 from the germline V gene are SGDLS and YYNGEE. V was shortened by 0 bases and J by 4 bases, with 14 bases between the two germline ends. This CDR3 is 15 amino acids long. CDR3 sequence (DNA): TGTGCCAGCAGCGTAGGTAACGGTCTAGGATACGAGCAGTACTTC. Protein sequence: CASSVGNGLGYEQYF. Supplemented by reference TRBV9 and TRBJ2-7, the full variable domain reads DSGVTQTPKHLITATGQRVTLRCSPRSGDLSVYWYQQSLDQGLQFLIQYYNGEERAKGNILERFSAQQFPDLHSELNLSSLELGDSALYFCASSVGNGLGYEQYFGPGTRLTVT.

The chain joins TRBV5-4 to TRBJ1-1; TRBD1 is a possible D gene (6 bases). The V and J ends lost 2 bases and 4 bases respectively, with 12 bases between them. The CDR3 runs 14 residues. Per germline, CDR1 SGHNT and CDR2 YYREEE (reference sequence). The DNA of the CDR3 is TGTGCCAGCAGCTTACAACAGGGTGGCACTGAAGCTTTCTTT. Amino acids: CASSLQQGGTEAFF.

The chain joins TRBV16 to TRBJ2-7; 14 bases fit TRBD2. CDR1 and CDR2 (germline): KGHSY, FQNENV. V lost 5 bases and J lost 0; bases outside the gene matches: 9. There are 18 residues in the CDR3. The CDR3 region is CASSRRGTSGSHSYEQYF. CDR3 bases: TGTGCCAGCAGCAGAAGAGGGACTAGCGGGAGCCACTCCTACGAGCAGTACTTC.

V usage is TRBV3-1 (or the pseudogene TRBV3-2) and J usage is TRBJ2-5; tentative D call: TRBD2 (6 bases). Germline CDR1 LGHDT, CDR2 YNNKEL (reference sequence). V lost 8 bases to trimming and J lost 2 bases, with 12 bases between them. The CDR3 sequence is 13 residues long. This CDR3 is CASSLGGQETQYF. The CDR3 DNA follows: TGTGCCAGCTCGCTGGGGGGTCAAGAGACCCAGTACTTC.

The CDR3 region is CASSLEGYGYTF. The CDR3 DNA sequence: TGTGCCAGCAGTTTAGAGGGCTATGGCTACACCTTC. The chain combines TRBV28 with TRBJ1-2; D is ambiguous. In germline, CDR1 is MDHEN, CDR2 SYDVKM. This CDR3 has 12 residues. V lost 2 bases and J 4 bases, leaving 5 bases between the germline ends.

The chain employs TRBV19 and TRBJ2-3, with 13 bases aligning to TRBD2. Trimming removed 3 bases from V and 2 bases from J; junction bases left unmatched: 8. Germline V lookup: CDR1 LNHDA, CDR2 SQIVND (reference sequence). The CDR3 is 18 amino acids. Written as DNA, the CDR3 is TGTGCCAGTAGTATTACCGGGACTAGCGGGGACATCACAGATACGCAGTATTTT. It codes for CASSITGTSGDITDTQYF.

The genes are TRBV27 and TRBJ2-7; the D gene is possibly TRBD1 (6 bases). V was shortened by 6 bases and J by 0 bases, with 12 bases between the two germline ends. The CDR3 spans 14 residues. The germline V gene has CDR1 MNHEY and CDR2 SMNVEV (reference sequence). CDR3 amino acids: CASRQGPSSYEQYF. In DNA form, the CDR3 reads TGTGCCAGCAGACAGGGACCGAGCTCCTACGAGCAGTACTTC.

The V gene is TRBV4-1, the J gene TRBJ2-1; D might be TRBD1 (5 bases). The CDR3 has 12 amino acids. Germline values: CDR1 MGHRA, CDR2 YSYEKL. Trimming shortened V by 0 bases and J by 15 bases, and 12 bases separated the two germline ends. CDR3 loop: CASSQDWGSWFF. The CDR3 nucleotides read TGCGCCAGCAGCCAAGACTGGGGCTCATGGTTCTTC.

This chain links TRBV7-3 with TRBJ2-5; 7 nucleotides align to TRBD1. Germline V gene lookup returns CDR1 SGHTA and CDR2 FQGTGA. V shed 5 bases, J shed 1 base, and the junction held 1 base outside the gene matches. The length of the CDR3 is 13 residues. The CDR3 here is CASSGTAQETQYF. The CDR3 DNA follows: TGTGCCAGCAGCGGGACAGCCCAAGAGACCCAGTACTTC.

CDR3: CASSPRSGRNTGELFF. In nucleotides, the CDR3 is TGTGCCAGCAGCCCTCGGAGCGGGAGGAACACCGGGGAGCTGTTTTTT. The chain links TRBV9 to TRBJ2-2; the match to TRBD2 covers 8 bases. The CDR3 loop spans 16 amino acids. CDR1 SGDLS and CDR2 YYNGEE come from the germline V gene. V lost 4 bases to trimming and J lost 1 base; unmatched junction nucleotides: 6.

The chain uses TRBV6-5 and TRBJ2-7; 10 bases align to TRBD2. V shed 8 bases, J shed 8 bases, and the junction held 6 bases outside the gene matches. Germline assignment: CDR1 MNHEY and CDR2 SVGAGI. The CDR3 totals 12 residues. CDR3 in DNA: TGTGCCAGCGGCCTAGCGGGAGATCAGCAGTACTTC. It is translated as CASGLAGDQQYF.

This clone was detected ten times or more. The chain is built from TRBV28 and TRBJ2-3, with 8 bases identical to TRBD2. The CDR3 totals 12 residues. Germline CDR1 and CDR2: MDHEN and SYDVKM. V shed 5 bases, J shed 8 bases, and the junction held 3 bases outside the gene matches. The DNA for the CDR3 is TGTGCCAGCAGTATCACTAGCGGTACGCAGTATTTT. It yields the protein CASSITSGTQYF.

CDR3 coding DNA: TGTGCCAGCAGCCAGGGGGACAGGGGCCCCTACGAGCAGTACTTC. This translates into CASSQGDRGPYEQYF. V usage is TRBV3-1 (or the pseudogene TRBV3-2) and J usage is TRBJ2-7; TRBD1 matches at 10 bases. The length of the CDR3 is 15 residues. In germline, CDR1 is LGHDT, CDR2 YNNKEL (reference sequence). J was trimmed by 2 bases and V by 3 bases; bases with no gene match: 4.

The genes are TRBV28 and TRBJ1-2; weak D call: TRBD1 (5 bases). Trimming took 6 bases from V and 5 from J, leaving 19 bases between them. The CDR3 runs 15 residues. Germline CDR1 is MDHEN and CDR2 is SYDVKM. CDR3 loop: CASSPGGGRGYGYTF. Here the CDR3 DNA reads TGTGCCAGCAGCCCGGGCGGGGGAAGAGGGTATGGCTACACCTTC.

A single count supports this clone. CDR3 nucleotides: TGTGCCAGTAGTGGGTTTGAGGGTGTGCTCCTAAAACTGTTTTTT. Its protein product is CASSGFEGVLLKLFF. This rearrangement joins TRBV19 to TRBJ1-4, with D unclear. The germline CDR1 and CDR2 sequences are LNHDA and SQIVND (reference sequence). Trimming took off 5 bases at V and 10 bases at J, with 20 bases between the two ends. This CDR3 has 15 residues.

This sequence joins TRBV3-1 (or the pseudogene TRBV3-2) and TRBJ1-4; a weak D match, TRBD1 (5 bases). The CDR3 has 15 amino acids. Deletions cut 5 bases from V and 2 bases from J, with 12 bases between. Germline V lookup: CDR1 LGHDT, CDR2 YNNKEL (reference sequence). CDR3 residues: CASSSGGTTNEKLFF. The CDR3 nucleotides read TGTGCCAGCAGCTCGGGGGGGACCACTAATGAAAAACTGTTTTTT.

The sample holds one count of this clone. The rearrangement links TRBV20-1 to TRBJ2-1; 9 bases fit TRBD2. The V gene's germline CDR1 is DFQATT and CDR2 SNEGSKA (reference sequence). Losses at the gene ends were 3 bases for V and 6 bases for J; bases not matched to a gene: 6. The CDR3 is 14 residues long. The CDR3 DNA follows: TGCAGTGCTAGTATAGTAGCGGGAGCCAATGAGCAGTTCTTC. Translating gives CSASIVAGANEQFF.

The J gene is TRBJ2-1, the V gene TRBV5-1; possible D gene TRBD2, 5 bases. V lost 5 bases to trimming and J lost 6 bases, with 15 bases between them. This CDR3 spans 14 amino acids. Germline V gene lookup returns CDR1 SGHRS and CDR2 YFSETQ. CDR3 coding DNA: TGCGCCAGCAGTGGAGGAGCCTGGGGCAATGAGCAGTTCTTC. Translated: CASSGGAWGNEQFF.

As regards this clone: Other DNA sequences in this sample translate to the same CDR3. The genes are TRBV28 and TRBJ1-4, with D possibly TRBD1 on 5 matching bases. CDR1 and CDR2 (germline): MDHEN, SYDVKM. CDR3 size: 15 residues. Trimming took off 2 bases at V and 2 bases at J, with 9 bases between the two ends. The CDR3 region is CASSLGGTTNEKLFF. In DNA, the CDR3 is TGTGCCAGCAGTTTAGGGGGGACGACTAATGAAAAACTGTTTTTT. Drawing the rest from reference TRBV28 and TRBJ1-4, the complete variable domain is DVKVTQSSRYLVKRTGEKVFLECVQDMDHENMFWYRQDPGLGLRLIYFSYDVKMKEKGDIPEGYSVSREKKERFSLILESASTNQTSMYLCASSLGGTTNEKLFFGSGTQLSVL.

V and J are TRBV28 and TRBJ1-1; D is ambiguous. Germline V gene lookup returns CDR1 MDHEN and CDR2 SYDVKM. This CDR3 has 13 amino acids. V lost 0 bases and J 1 base, leaving 3 bases between the germline ends. The CDR3 loop is CASSLWANTEAFF. DNA of the CDR3: TGTGCCAGCAGTTTATGGGCGAACACTGAAGCTTTCTTT.

The gene calls are TRBV9 and TRBJ2-3; 13 bases agree with TRBD2. This CDR3 region has 14 residues. CDR1 and CDR2 from the germline V gene are SGDLS and YYNGEE. Unmatched junction bases numbered 7, after V lost 10 bases and J lost 5 bases. The CDR3 bases are TGTGCCTCCGGACTAGCGGGGGATCTAGATACGCAGTATTTT. Translating it yields CASGLAGDLDTQYF.

In this sample, this clone turned up once. The J gene is TRBJ1-1, the V gene TRBV14, with no clear D. The germline V gene has CDR1 SGHDN and CDR2 FVKESK. Trimming removed 6 bases from V and 7 bases from J, with 6 bases in between. The CDR3 contains 10 residues. The CDR3 is CASSYIEAFF. The DNA for the CDR3 is TGTGCCAGCAGTTACATTGAAGCTTTCTTT.